The sequence of this T cell receptor (beta chain) was determined in a study of T cells in Graves' hyperthyroidism and ophthalmopathy. Using RNA transcripts as the source, TCR beta CDR3 regions were amplified. In the first-round RT-PCR of the TCR CDR3, the HTBI primer set was used. TCRdb used MiXCR to reprocess the multiplex PCR reads, holding one entry per CDR3 protein. The sample gives some 360,000 distinct CDR3 sequences, over 11% of which show up once; around 10% is in the top ten. Fresh peripheral blood, about 10 ml of it, supplied the PBMCs. This clonotype has at least ten counts. Trimming removed 0 bases from V and 3 bases from J, with 13 bases in between. Germline-derived CDR1 and CDR2 are KGHSH and LQKENI. This CDR3 spans 16 amino acids.

The receptor's source is a woman aged 55-69 years with Graves' hyperthyroidism. The rearrangement uses TRBV18 and TRBJ2-3; the D call may be TRBD1 or TRBD2 (6 bases each). Sequenced material: blood. CDR3 nucleotides: TGTGCCAGCTCACCACCTACGGGGGCGATAACAGATACGCAGTATTTT. Translating it yields CASSPPTGAITDTQYF.